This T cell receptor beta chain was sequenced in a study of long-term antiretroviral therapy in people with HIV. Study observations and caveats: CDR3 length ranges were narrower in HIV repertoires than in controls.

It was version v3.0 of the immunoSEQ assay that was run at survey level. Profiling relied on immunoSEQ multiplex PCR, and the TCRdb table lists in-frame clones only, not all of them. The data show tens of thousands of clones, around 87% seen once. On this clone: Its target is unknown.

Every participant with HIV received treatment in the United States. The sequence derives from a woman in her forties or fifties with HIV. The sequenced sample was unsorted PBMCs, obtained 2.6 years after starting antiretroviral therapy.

CDR3 sequence (DNA): TGTGCCAGCTCACCACAGGGGGTAGGCACAGATACGCAGTATTTT. This gives the protein CASSPQGVGTDTQYF. The chain combines TRBV18 with TRBJ2-3, with a tentative D call TRBD1 (6 bases). The CDR3 sequence is 15 residues long. Deletions cut 1 base from V and 1 base from J, with 9 bases between. Germline V gives CDR1 KGHSH, CDR2 LQKENI.